This T cell receptor (beta chain) was captured by sequencing in a study of metastatic and nonmetastatic thyroid tumors. Study-level background: For malignant and benign thyroid patients, tumor or nodule tissue and blood were the sources whose repertoires were compared. Whole-study findings and limits: Benign nodules were reported to have significantly lower TCR beta diversity than malignant thyroid tumors, in blood and tumor.

No treatment of any kind had been given to any patient before thyroid surgery. The V and J ends lost 7 bases and 6 bases respectively, with 22 bases between them. The CDR3 sequence is 15 residues long. Germline V gives CDR1 MNHNS, CDR2 SASEGT. A note on this clone: The antigen is undetermined.

TCRdb redid the clone calls on the PCR reads using MiXCR. The sample gives about 93,000 clones, about an eighth of which show up once; about 11% is in the top ten. This clonotype was obtained from a female donor with papillary thyroid cancer or a benign thyroid nodule (not recorded which). Some clones in this sample may be carry-over from other donors' samples. The rearrangement uses TRBV6-1 and TRBJ2-7; D is undetermined. Source material: blood. Written as DNA, the CDR3 is TGTGCCAGCACTCTAGGACCGAGCGTGTGCCCCGAGCAGTACTTC. It is translated as CASTLGPSVCPEQYF.